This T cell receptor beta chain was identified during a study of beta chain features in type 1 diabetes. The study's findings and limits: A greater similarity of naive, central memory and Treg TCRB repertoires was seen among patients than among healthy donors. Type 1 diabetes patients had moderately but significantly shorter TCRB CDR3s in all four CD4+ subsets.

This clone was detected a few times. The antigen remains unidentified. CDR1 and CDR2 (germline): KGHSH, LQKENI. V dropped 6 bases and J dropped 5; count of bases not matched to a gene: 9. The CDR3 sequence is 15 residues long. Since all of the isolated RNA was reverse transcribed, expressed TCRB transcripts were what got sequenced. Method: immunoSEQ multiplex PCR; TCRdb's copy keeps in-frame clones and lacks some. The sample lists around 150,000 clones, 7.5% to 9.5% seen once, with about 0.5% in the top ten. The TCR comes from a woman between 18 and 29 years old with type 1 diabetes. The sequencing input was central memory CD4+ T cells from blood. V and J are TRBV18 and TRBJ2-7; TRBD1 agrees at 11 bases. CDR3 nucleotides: TGTGCCAGCTCGCCCGGGACAGGGGGAAGGGACGAGCAGTACTTC. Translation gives CASSPGTGGRDEQYF.